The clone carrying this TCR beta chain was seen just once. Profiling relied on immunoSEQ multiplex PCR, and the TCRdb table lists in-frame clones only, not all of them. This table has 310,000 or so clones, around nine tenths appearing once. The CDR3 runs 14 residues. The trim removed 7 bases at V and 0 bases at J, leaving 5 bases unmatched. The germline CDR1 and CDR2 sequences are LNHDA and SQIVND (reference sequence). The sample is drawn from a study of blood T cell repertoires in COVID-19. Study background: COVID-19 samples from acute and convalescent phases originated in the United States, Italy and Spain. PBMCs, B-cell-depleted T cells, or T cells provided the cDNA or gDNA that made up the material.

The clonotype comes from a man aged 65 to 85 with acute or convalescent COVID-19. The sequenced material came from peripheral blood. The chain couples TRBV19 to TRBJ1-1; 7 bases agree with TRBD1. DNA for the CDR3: TGTGCCAGTAACCTGGGACAGTTGAACACTGAAGCTTTCTTT. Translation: CASNLGQLNTEAFF.